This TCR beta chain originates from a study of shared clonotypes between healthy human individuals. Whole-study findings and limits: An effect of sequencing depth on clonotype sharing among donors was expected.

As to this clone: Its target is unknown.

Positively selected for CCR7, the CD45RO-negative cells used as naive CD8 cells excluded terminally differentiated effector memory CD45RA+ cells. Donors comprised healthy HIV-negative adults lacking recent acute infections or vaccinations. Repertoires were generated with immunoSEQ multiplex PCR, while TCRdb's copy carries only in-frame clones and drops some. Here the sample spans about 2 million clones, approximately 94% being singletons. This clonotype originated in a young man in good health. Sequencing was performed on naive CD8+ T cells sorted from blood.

CDR3 protein: CATVHPTSPGAFF. CDR3 DNA sequence: TGTGCCACTGTACACCCTACCAGTCCCGGTGCTTTCTTT. The genes are TRBV28 and TRBJ1-1; D gene unclear. The germline gives CDR1 MDHEN, CDR2 SYDVKM. There are 13 residues in the CDR3. Trimming took off 10 bases at V and 11 bases at J, with 23 bases between the two ends.